The text below deals with one T cell receptor (beta chain). What it binds is unknown. These data belong to a study of CD4 T cells in relation to SARS-CoV-2 and coronaviruses. Overall study: ViraFEST: approximately 10-day antigen culture of PBMCs, then TCR beta CDR3 sequencing.

The length of the CDR3 is 16 residues. Per germline, CDR1 SNHLY and CDR2 FYNNEI. V was trimmed by 0 bases and J by 5 bases, leaving 16 bases between them. Here immunoSEQ multiplex PCR was the method, and the copy in TCRdb shows in-frame clones only, minus some. The sample yields approximately 36,000 clones, 77% seen once. Sequencing input: memory CD4+ T cells from PBMCs, cultured in vitro. The chain recombines TRBV2 with TRBJ2-5; TRBD2 is a possible D gene (7 bases). The clonotype comes from an adult with COVID-19. Written as DNA, the CDR3 is TGTGCCAGCAGTGAAGCATTAGGGGGGGCGCGGGAGACCCAGTACTTC. This sequence encodes CASSEALGGARETQYF.